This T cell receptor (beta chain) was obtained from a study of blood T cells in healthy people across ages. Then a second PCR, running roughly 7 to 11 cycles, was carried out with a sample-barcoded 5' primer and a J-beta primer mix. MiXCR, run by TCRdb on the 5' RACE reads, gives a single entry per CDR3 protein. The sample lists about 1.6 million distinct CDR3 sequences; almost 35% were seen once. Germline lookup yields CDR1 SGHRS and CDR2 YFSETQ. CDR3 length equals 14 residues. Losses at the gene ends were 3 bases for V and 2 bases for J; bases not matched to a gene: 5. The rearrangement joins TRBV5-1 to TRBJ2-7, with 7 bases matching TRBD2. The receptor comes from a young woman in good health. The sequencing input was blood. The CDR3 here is CASSWDGGTYEQYF. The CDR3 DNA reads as TGCGCCAGCAGCTGGGACGGGGGGACCTACGAGCAGTACTTC.